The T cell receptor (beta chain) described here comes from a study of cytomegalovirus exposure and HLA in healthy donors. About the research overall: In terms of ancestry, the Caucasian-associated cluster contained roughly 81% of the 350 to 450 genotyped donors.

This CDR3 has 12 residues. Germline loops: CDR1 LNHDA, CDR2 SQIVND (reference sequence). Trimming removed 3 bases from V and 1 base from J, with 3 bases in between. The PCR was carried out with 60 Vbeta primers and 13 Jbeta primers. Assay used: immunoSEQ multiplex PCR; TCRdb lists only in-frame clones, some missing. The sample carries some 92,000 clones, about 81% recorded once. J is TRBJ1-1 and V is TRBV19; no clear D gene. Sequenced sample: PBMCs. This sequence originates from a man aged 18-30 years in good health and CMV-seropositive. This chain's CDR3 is CASSIRNTEAFF. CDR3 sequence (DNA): TGTGCCAGTAGTATCAGGAACACTGAAGCTTTCTTT.